These 14 T cell receptor beta chains were all obtained from the same sample, sequenced in a study of T cell responses to AZD1222 COVID-19 vaccine. TCRdb's table, derived via immunoSEQ multiplex PCR, lists solely in-frame clones and lacks some. The table includes about 120,000 clones, about 90% detected once. Sequencing used peripheral blood, obtained on day 0 of AZD1222 vaccination. All receptors come from an adult in good health.

J is TRBJ2-7 and V is TRBV9; D is undetermined. CDR3 length equals 15 residues. V was clipped by 2 bases and J by 0 bases, with 12 bases between them. Germline V gives CDR1 SGDLS, CDR2 YYNGEE. CDR3 nucleotides: TGTGCCAGCAGCGTCGAAGGCGGAAGCTCCTACGAGCAGTACTTC. Translating gives CASSVEGGSSYEQYF.

J is TRBJ1-6 and V is TRBV2, with 12 bases that match TRBD1. The CDR3 length is 17 residues. Trimming removed 5 bases from V and 8 bases from J; junction bases left unmatched: 10. CDR1 is SNHLY, CDR2 FYNNEI, per germline. The CDR3 is CASSQMPGTGGHSPLHF. DNA of the CDR3: TGTGCCAGCAGTCAGATGCCCGGGACAGGGGGCCATTCACCCCTCCACTTT.

The V gene is TRBV13, the J gene TRBJ2-3, with 8 bases matching TRBD1. Germline loops: CDR1 PRHDT, CDR2 FYEKMQ (reference sequence). V shed 1 base, J shed 0 bases, and the junction held 6 bases outside the gene matches. The CDR3 runs to 17 residues. The CDR3 region has the DNA TGTGCCAGCAGCTTAGCCCTCGACAGGGGCAGCACAGATACGCAGTATTTT. It translates to CASSLALDRGSTDTQYF.

This clone appeared a few times. The chain recombines TRBV15 with TRBJ2-7; possible D gene TRBD2, 7 bases. The germline CDR1 and CDR2 sequences are LNHNV and YYDKDF (reference sequence). The CDR3 sequence is 15 residues long. Trimming removed 0 bases at V and 4 bases at J, with 13 bases between. CDR3 residues: CATSRDPGGGYEQYF. In DNA form, the CDR3 reads TGTGCCACCAGCAGAGATCCGGGGGGCGGATACGAGCAGTACTTC.

The V and J genes are TRBV6-5 and TRBJ1-6; D is uncertain. Germline V gene sequence: CDR1 MNHEY, CDR2 SVGAGI. V lost 4 bases to trimming and J lost 0 bases, with 10 bases between them. This CDR3 has 16 amino acids. CDR3 loop: CASSLDPTSYNSPLHF. In DNA form, the CDR3 reads TGTGCCAGCAGTTTAGACCCGACCTCCTATAATTCACCCCTCCACTTT.

The chain uses TRBV28 and TRBJ1-1; TRBD1 matches 8 bases. Losses at the gene ends were 7 bases for V and 3 bases for J; bases not matched to a gene: 10. CDR3 size: 15 residues. Germline CDR1 and CDR2: MDHEN and SYDVKM. In DNA, the CDR3 is TGTGCCAGCACCCGGACAGGGAGTGGGGACACTGAAGCTTTCTTT. As protein: CASTRTGSGDTEAFF.

The chain joins TRBV6-6 to TRBJ1-5; D is possibly TRBD1 (6 bases). The CDR3 is 13 amino acids. With 6 bases removed from V and 6 bases from J, the gap between germline ends came to 12 bases. Germline V gene lookup returns CDR1 MNHNY and CDR2 SVGAGI (reference sequence). CDR3 protein: CASRLQGSQPQHF. DNA of the CDR3: TGTGCCAGCAGACTACAGGGATCTCAGCCCCAGCATTTT.

The genes are TRBV7-9 and TRBJ2-6; 7 nucleotides line up with TRBD2. V lost 4 bases to trimming and J lost 4 bases; unmatched junction nucleotides: 10. Germline V gene data show CDR1 as SEHNR and CDR2 as FQNEAQ (reference sequence). This CDR3 has 17 residues. CDR3 loop: CASSYPLGGSGANVLTF. The CDR3 DNA sequence: TGTGCCAGCAGCTACCCACTGGGGGGGTCAGGGGCCAACGTCCTGACTTTC. Based on the CDR3 plus reference TRBV7-9 and TRBJ2-6, the full variable domain is DTGVSQNPRHKITKRGQNVTFRCDPISEHNRLYWYRQTLGQGPEFLTYFQNEAQLEKSRLLSDRFSAERPKGSFSTLEIQRTEQGDSAMYLCASSYPLGGSGANVLTFGAGSRLTVL.

In its sample, this clone was seen once. The CDR3 spells CASSIGLQNEQYF. For the CDR3, the DNA is TGCGCCAGCAGCATCGGCCTCCAGAACGAGCAGTACTTC. This chain uses TRBV4-1 with TRBJ2-7, with no clear D. V lost 5 bases, J lost 5 bases, and 13 bases lay in between. CDR3 length: 13 residues. The V gene's germline CDR1 is MGHRA and CDR2 YSYEKL.

The V call is TRBV29-1, the J call TRBJ1-1, with TRBD1 identical over 7 bases. Trimming at V came to 6 bases and at J to 4 bases, leaving 8 bases not matched to a gene. This CDR3 comprises 13 residues. Germline loops: CDR1 SQVTM, CDR2 ANQGSEA. CDR3 loop: CSVLTRTGTEAFF. CDR3 bases: TGCAGCGTCCTAACTCGGACAGGCACTGAAGCTTTCTTT.

This rearrangement joins TRBV7-2 to TRBJ1-5, with 7 nucleotides matching TRBD1. CDR1 and CDR2 (germline): SGHTA, FQGNSA. V shed 2 bases, J shed 3 bases, and the junction held 4 bases outside the gene matches. CDR3 length: 15 amino acids. This CDR3 is CASSLYQGVNQPQHF. CDR3 coding DNA: TGTGCCAGCAGCTTATACCAGGGGGTCAATCAGCCCCAGCATTTT. Full variable domain (remainder filled in from reference TRBV7-2 and TRBJ1-5): GAGVSQSPSNKVTEKGKDVELRCDPISGHTALYWYRQSLGQGLEFLIYFQGNSAPDKSGLPSDRFSAERTGGSVSTLTIQRTQQEDSAVYLCASSLYQGVNQPQHFGDGTRLSIL.

The V call is TRBV5-1, the J call TRBJ2-7; 11 bases are a match to TRBD1. Per germline, CDR1 SGHRS and CDR2 YFSETQ. This CDR3 comprises 13 residues. The junction had 2 bases not matched to a gene; V was cut back by 4 bases and J by 5 bases. The CDR3 DNA follows: TGCGCCAGCAGCGTGGGACAGGGGGACGAGCAGTACTTC. Protein: CASSVGQGDEQYF.

The V call is TRBV19, the J call TRBJ2-5; no clear D gene. Germline assignment: CDR1 LNHDA and CDR2 SQIVND (reference sequence). The CDR3 covers 15 residues. V gave up 1 base and J gave up 1 base, with 10 bases separating them. CDR3 nucleotides: TGTGCCAGTAGTATAGGAGTCACAGCCCAAGAGACCCAGTACTTC. Encoded protein: CASSIGVTAQETQYF. The whole variable domain, filled in from reference TRBV19 and TRBJ2-5, reads DGGITQSPKYLFRKEGQNVTLSCEQNLNHDAMYWYRQDPGQGLRLIYYSQIVNDFQKGDIAEGYSVSREKKESFPLTVTSAQKNPTAFYLCASSIGVTAQETQYFGPGTRLLVL.

The chain joins TRBV28 to TRBJ1-3; D not resolved. Between the trimmed V and J ends, which lost 1 base and 0 bases, there was a span of 10 bases. Looked up from germline, CDR1 is MDHEN and CDR2 is SYDVKM. The CDR3 covers 16 residues. This CDR3 is CASSLYTVSSGNTIYF. The CDR3 DNA reads as TGTGCCAGCAGTTTATATACCGTAAGCTCTGGAAACACCATATATTTT. Together with reference TRBV28 and TRBJ1-3, the CDR3 gives the full variable domain: DVKVTQSSRYLVKRTGEKVFLECVQDMDHENMFWYRQDPGLGLRLIYFSYDVKMKEKGDIPEGYSVSREKKERFSLILESASTNQTSMYLCASSLYTVSSGNTIYFGEGSWLTVV.